The clone carrying this TCR beta chain has only a few counts. Its antigen remains unidentified. The data stem from a study of beta chain features in type 1 diabetes. Study observations and caveats: Across all four CD4+ subsets, people with type 1 diabetes showed modestly shorter TCRB CDR3s.

All of the isolated RNA was reverse transcribed, so expressed TCRB transcripts were sequenced. Some clones are missing from TCRdb's copy, which holds only in-frame ones; the method was immunoSEQ multiplex PCR. Among 400,000 or so clones listed, around a tenth were seen once. Germline assignment: CDR1 MDHEN and CDR2 SYDVKM. The CDR3 loop spans 15 amino acids. V lost 4 bases to trimming and J lost 5 bases, with 17 bases between them. The origin of this receptor is a man aged 25-45 years with type 1 diabetes. Sequencing input: central memory CD4+ T cells from blood. The chain combines TRBV28 with TRBJ2-5; a possible D gene is TRBD2 (5 bases). The chain's CDR3 is CASSSSGSDGETQYF. CDR3 DNA: TGTGCCAGCAGTTCCTCGGGGAGCGACGGCGAGACCCAGTACTTC.